Described below is a single T cell receptor beta chain sequence and its context. What it binds is not known. PCR used 60 Vbeta primers and 13 Jbeta primers. Clones were sequenced by immunoSEQ multiplex PCR, and TCRdb holds only the in-frame ones, with some missing. The sample carries around 99,000 clones, about four fifths recorded once. This sample was taken from a study of cytomegalovirus exposure and HLA in healthy donors. The study, taken as a whole, reports: Reports described diagnosis of cytomegalovirus status by the classifier as highly specific and sensitive. TCR beta V- and J-gene trimming, according to a later analysis, was linked to a missense DCLRE1C variant. Some V segments (TRBV6-2 and TRBV6-3 among them) were excluded as indistinguishable.

Healthy bone marrow donors made up the donor group. Germline CDR1 reads SGHNT; CDR2 reads YYREEE (reference sequence). Trimming took 0 bases from V and 4 from J, leaving 14 bases between them. The CDR3 totals 16 residues. The genes are TRBV5-4 and TRBJ2-1, with a tentative D call TRBD1 (6 bases). Sequencing was performed on PBMCs. The TCR sequence derives from a man aged 25-45 years in good health and CMV-seropositive. CDR3 amino acids: CASSLAVGTPYNEQFF. Written as DNA, the CDR3 is TGTGCCAGCAGCTTGGCGGTCGGGACACCTTACAATGAGCAGTTCTTC.